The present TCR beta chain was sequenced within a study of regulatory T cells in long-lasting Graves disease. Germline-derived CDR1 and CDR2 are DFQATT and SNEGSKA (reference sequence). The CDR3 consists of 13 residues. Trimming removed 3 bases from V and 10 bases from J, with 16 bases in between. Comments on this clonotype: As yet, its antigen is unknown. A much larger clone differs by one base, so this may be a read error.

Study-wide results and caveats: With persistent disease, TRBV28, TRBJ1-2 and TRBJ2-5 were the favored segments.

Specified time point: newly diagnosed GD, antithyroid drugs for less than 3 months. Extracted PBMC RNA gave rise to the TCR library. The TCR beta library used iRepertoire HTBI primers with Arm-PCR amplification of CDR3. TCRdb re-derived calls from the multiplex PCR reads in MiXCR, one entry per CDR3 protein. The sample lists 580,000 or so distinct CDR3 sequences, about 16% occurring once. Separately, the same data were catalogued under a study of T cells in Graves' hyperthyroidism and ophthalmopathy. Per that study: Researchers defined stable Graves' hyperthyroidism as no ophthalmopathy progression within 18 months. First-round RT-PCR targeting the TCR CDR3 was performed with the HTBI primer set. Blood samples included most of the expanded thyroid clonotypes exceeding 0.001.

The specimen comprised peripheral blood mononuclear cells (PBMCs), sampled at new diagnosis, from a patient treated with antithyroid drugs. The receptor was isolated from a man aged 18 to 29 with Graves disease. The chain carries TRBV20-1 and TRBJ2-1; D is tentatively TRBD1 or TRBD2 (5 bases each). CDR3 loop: CSARARDPYEQFF. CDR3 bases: TGCAGTGCTAGGGCCAGGGACCCCTACGAGCAGTTCTTC.